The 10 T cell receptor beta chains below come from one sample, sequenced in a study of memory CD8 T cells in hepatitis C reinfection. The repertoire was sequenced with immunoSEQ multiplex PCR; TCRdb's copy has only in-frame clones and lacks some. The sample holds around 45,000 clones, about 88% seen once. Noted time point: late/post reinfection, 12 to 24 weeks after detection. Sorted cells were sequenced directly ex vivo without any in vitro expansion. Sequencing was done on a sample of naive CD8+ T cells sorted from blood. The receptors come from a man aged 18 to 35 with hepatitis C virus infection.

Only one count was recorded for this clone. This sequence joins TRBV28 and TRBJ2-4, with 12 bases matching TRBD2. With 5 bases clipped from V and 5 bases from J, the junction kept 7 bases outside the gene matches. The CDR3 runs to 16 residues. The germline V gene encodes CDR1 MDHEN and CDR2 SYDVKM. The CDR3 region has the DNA TGTGCCAGCAGTCTGCCGACTAGCGGGGGCGAAAACATTCAGTACTTC. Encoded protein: CASSLPTSGGENIQYF.

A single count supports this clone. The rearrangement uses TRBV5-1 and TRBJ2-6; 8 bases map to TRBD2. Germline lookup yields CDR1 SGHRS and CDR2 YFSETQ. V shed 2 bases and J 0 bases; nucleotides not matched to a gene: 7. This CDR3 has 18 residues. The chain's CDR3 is CASSLKRGGPSGANVLTF. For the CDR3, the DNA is TGCGCCAGCAGCTTAAAACGGGGGGGTCCCTCTGGGGCCAACGTCCTGACTTTC.

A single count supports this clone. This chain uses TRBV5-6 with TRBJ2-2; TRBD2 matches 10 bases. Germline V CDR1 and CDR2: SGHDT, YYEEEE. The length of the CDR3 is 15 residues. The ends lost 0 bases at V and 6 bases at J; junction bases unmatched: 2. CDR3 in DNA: TGTGCCAGCAGCTTGGGGCTAGCGGGGGCCGGGGAGCTGTTTTTT. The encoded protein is CASSLGLAGAGELFF.

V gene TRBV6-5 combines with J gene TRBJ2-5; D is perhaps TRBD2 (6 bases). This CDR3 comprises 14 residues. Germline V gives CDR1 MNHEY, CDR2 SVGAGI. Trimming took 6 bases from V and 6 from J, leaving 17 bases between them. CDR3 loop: CASRRDGGGKTQYF. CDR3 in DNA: TGTGCCAGCAGACGGGACGGCGGCGGGAAGACCCAGTACTTC.

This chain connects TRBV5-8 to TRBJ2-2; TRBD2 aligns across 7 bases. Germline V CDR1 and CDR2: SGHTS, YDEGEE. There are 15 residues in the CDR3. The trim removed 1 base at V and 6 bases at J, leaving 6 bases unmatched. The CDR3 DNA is TGTGCCAGCAGCTTGAGGACTAGGTCCCCCGGGGAGCTGTTTTTT. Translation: CASSLRTRSPGELFF.

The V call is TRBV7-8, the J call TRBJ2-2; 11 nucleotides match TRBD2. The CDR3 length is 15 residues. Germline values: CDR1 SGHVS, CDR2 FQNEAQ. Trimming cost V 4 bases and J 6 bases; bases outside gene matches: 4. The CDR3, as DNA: TGTGCCAGCAGCTCAATAGCGGGGGGGCCCGGGGAGCTGTTTTTT. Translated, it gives CASSSIAGGPGELFF. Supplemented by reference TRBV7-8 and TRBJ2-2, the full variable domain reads GAGVSQSPRYKVAKRGQDVALRCDPISGHVSLFWYQQALGQGPEFLTYFQNEAQLDKSGLPSDRFFAERPEGSVSTLKIQRTQQEDSAVYLCASSSIAGGPGELFFGEGSRLTVL.

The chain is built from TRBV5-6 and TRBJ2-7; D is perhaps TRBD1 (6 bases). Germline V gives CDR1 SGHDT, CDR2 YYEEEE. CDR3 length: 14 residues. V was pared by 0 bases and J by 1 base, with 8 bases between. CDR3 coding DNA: TGTGCCAGCAGCTTGGTAGGACAGTCCTACGAGCAGTACTTC. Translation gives CASSLVGQSYEQYF. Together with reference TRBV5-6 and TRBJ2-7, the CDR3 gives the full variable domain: DAGVTQSPTHLIKTRGQQVTLRCSPKSGHDTVSWYQQALGQGPQFIFQYYEEEERQRGNFPDRFSGHQFPNYSSELNVNALLLGDSALYLCASSLVGQSYEQYFGPGTRLTVT.

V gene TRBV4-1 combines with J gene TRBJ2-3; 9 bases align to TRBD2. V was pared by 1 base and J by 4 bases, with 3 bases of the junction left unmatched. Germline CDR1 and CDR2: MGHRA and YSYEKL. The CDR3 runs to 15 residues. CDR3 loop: CASSQVAGEADTQYF. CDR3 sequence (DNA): TGCGCCAGCAGCCAAGTAGCGGGGGAGGCAGATACGCAGTATTTT.

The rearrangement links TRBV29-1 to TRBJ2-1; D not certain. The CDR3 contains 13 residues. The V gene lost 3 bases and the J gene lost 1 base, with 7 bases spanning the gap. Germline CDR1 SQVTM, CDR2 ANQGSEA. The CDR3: CSVEKASYNEQFF. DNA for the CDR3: TGCAGCGTTGAGAAAGCTTCCTACAATGAGCAGTTCTTC.

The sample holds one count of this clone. CDR3 region: CAISESMATSRYNEQFF. CDR3 nucleotide sequence: TGTGCCATCAGTGAGTCGATGGCGACTAGCAGATACAATGAGCAGTTCTTC. The rearrangement links TRBV10-3 to TRBJ2-1, with 7 bases that match TRBD2. V shed 0 bases and J 4 bases; nucleotides not matched to a gene: 9. CDR1 is ENHRY, CDR2 SYGVKD, per germline. This CDR3 is built from 17 residues.